The TCR beta chain under discussion was sequenced for a study of shared clonotypes between healthy human individuals. Study observations and caveats: Non-shared clonotypes displayed generation probabilities falling below those of clonotypes present in all four donors.

Libraries were prepared by immunoSEQ multiplex PCR; TCRdb keeps only in-frame clonotypes and omits some of them. The data show more than 2,000,000 clones, over 85% seen once. Germline V gives CDR1 LGHNA, CDR2 YSLEER. The length of the CDR3 is 13 residues. Every donor was a Caucasian adult from Nashville, Tennessee. Negatively enriched CD4+ T cells were divided by CD45RA into naive and memory. Concerning this clone: What it binds is not known. The junction differs from germline at one of its ends, possibly a read error.

The sequence derives from a young man in good health. The sample was naive CD4+ T cells sorted from blood. Subset described: CD45RA+ positively selected. This sequence joins TRBV4-3 and TRBJ2-7; perhaps TRBD1 as D (5 bases). The CDR3 here is CASSHGSDVQGDF. The CDR3 DNA is TGCGCCAGCAGCCATGGTTCGGACGTCCAGGGCGACTTC.